The text below deals with one TCR beta chain. Its target is not known. Germline values: CDR1 MDHEN, CDR2 SYDVKM. Deletions cut 5 bases from V and 3 bases from J, with 2 bases between. The CDR3 is 11 amino acids. Sequencing used immunoSEQ multiplex PCR; TCRdb keeps in-frame clones, though not all of them. The repertoire includes approximately 100,000 clones, over 85% of them detected once, and roughly 0.8% sits in the top ten. These data are taken from a study of OX40 agonist ivuxolimab in advanced cancers. Whole-study context: Previous treatment with anti-PD-1, anti-PD-L1 or anti-CTLA-4 therapy was allowed; 40% had received some. Three patients had partial responses: one hepatocellular carcinoma, two cutaneous melanoma.

Findings and caveats of the study: Researchers report that CD8+ T cells had, on average, more expanded clones than CD4+.

The material sequenced was CD4+ or CD8+ T cells sorted from blood, taken in a trial of the OX40 agonist ivuxolimab. The clonotype was recovered from an adult with an advanced solid tumor such as melanoma, head and neck, liver or kidney cancer. This rearrangement joins TRBV28 to TRBJ1-5; unclear D gene. The CDR3 DNA is TGTGCCAGCAGTATCAATCAGCCCCAGCATTTT. Residues: CASSINQPQHF. The full variable domain, rest sourced from reference TRBV28 and TRBJ1-5, is DVKVTQSSRYLVKRTGEKVFLECVQDMDHENMFWYRQDPGLGLRLIYFSYDVKMKEKGDIPEGYSVSREKKERFSLILESASTNQTSMYLCASSINQPQHFGDGTRLSIL.